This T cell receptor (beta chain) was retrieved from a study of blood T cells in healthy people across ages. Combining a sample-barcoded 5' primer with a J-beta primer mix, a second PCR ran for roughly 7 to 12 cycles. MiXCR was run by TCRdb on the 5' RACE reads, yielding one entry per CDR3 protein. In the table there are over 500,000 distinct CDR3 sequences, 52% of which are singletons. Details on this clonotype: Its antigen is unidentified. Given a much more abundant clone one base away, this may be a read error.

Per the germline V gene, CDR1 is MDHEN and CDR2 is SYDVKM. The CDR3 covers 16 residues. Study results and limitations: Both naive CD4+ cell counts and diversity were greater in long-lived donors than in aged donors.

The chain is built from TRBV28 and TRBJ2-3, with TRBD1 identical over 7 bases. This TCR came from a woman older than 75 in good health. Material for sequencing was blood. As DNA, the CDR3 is TGTGCCAGCAGGGCTTCGGACAGGTTAGGCACAGATGCGCAGTATTTT. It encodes CASRASDRLGTDAQYF.